What follows are 30 T cell receptor beta chains derived from one specimen sequenced in a study of blood T cell repertoires in COVID-19. The assay was immunoSEQ multiplex PCR, and TCRdb's table has in-frame clones only and misses some. The sample contains some 270,000 clones, 90% of which appear only once. The sample consisted of peripheral blood. These receptors were collected from a woman aged 60-75 years with COVID-19, enrolled during active disease.

This clone was detected only a few times. This chain links TRBV3-1 (or the pseudogene TRBV3-2) with TRBJ1-2; 8 bases are shared with TRBD1. Germline V lookup: CDR1 LGHDT, CDR2 YNNKEL (reference sequence). V shed 3 bases, J shed 4 bases, and the junction held 4 bases outside the gene matches. The CDR3 has 14 amino acids. Here the CDR3 reads CASSQTGAGYGYTF. For the CDR3, the DNA is TGTGCCAGCAGCCAGACAGGGGCGGGCTATGGCTACACCTTC.

The rearrangement uses TRBV18 and TRBJ1-3; the D gene is possibly TRBD1 (6 bases). Trimming removed 2 bases at V and 0 bases at J, with 11 bases between. This CDR3 contains 16 residues. Germline V gene data show CDR1 as KGHSH and CDR2 as LQKENI. CDR3 residues: CASSPETGLSGNTIYF. CDR3 nucleotides: TGTGCCAGCTCACCAGAGACAGGTCTCTCTGGAAACACCATATATTTT.

The V gene is TRBV27, the J gene TRBJ1-2, with a tentative D call TRBD1 (6 bases). With 9 bases removed from V and 8 bases from J, the gap between germline ends came to 16 bases. Germline lookup yields CDR1 MNHEY and CDR2 SMNVEV (reference sequence). The CDR3 is 12 residues long. CDR3 bases: TGTGCCAGAGCGGGGGGCCCGGGGGGCTACACCTTC. Translation: CARAGGPGGYTF.

V and J are TRBV11-3 and TRBJ1-1; possibly TRBD1 for D (5 bases). Germline CDR1 and CDR2: SGHNT and YENEEA. CDR3 length: 15 residues. V dropped 1 base and J dropped 3 bases, with 12 bases sitting between them. CDR3 sequence (DNA): TGTGCCAGCAGCTTAGGGGGGGTCGGCGACACTGAAGCTTTCTTT. Amino acids: CASSLGGVGDTEAFF.

The chain joins TRBV5-8 to TRBJ1-2; 9 bases align to TRBD1. The CDR3 runs 14 residues. From germline, CDR1 is SGHTS and CDR2 YDEGEE. V gave up 0 bases and J gave up 8 bases; unmatched junction bases: 5. The CDR3 region is CASSLAGTGSGYTF. CDR3 bases: TGTGCCAGCAGCTTGGCCGGGACAGGGAGCGGCTACACCTTC.

This clone was counted a single time. This sequence joins TRBV9 and TRBJ1-6; tentative D call: TRBD1 (6 bases). The germline V gene has CDR1 SGDLS and CDR2 YYNGEE. The CDR3 has 16 amino acids. Between the trimmed V and J ends, which lost 4 bases and 9 bases, there was a span of 20 bases. Here the CDR3 reads CASSSNSFLQGSPLHF. CDR3 coding DNA: TGTGCCAGCAGCTCGAATTCCTTCTTACAGGGTTCACCCCTCCACTTT.

The chain links TRBV5-5 to TRBJ1-2; 9 bases map to TRBD1. Germline V gene sequence: CDR1 SGHKS, CDR2 YYEKEE (reference sequence). Unmatched junction bases numbered 5, after V lost 4 bases and J lost 7 bases. This CDR3 has 13 residues. CDR3 coding DNA: TGTGCCAGCAGCGTTATGGACAGGGGTGGCTACACCTTC. Translating it yields CASSVMDRGGYTF.

The chain employs TRBV11-2 and TRBJ2-7; D may be TRBD1 (6 bases). V was pared by 1 base and J by 5 bases, with 12 bases between. This CDR3 has 14 residues. The germline V gene has CDR1 SGHAT and CDR2 FQNNGV. CDR3: CASSLGGRVNEQYF. The CDR3 DNA sequence: TGTGCCAGCAGCTTAGGGGGGCGCGTCAACGAGCAGTACTTC.

This clone is a singleton in its sample. V gene TRBV5-1 combines with J gene TRBJ1-2; 11 nucleotides align to TRBD1. Germline trimming cut 4 bases from V and 3 bases from J; bases unmatched to any gene: 5. In germline, CDR1 is SGHRS, CDR2 YFSETQ. This CDR3 has 15 residues. CDR3 DNA sequence: TGCGCCAGCAGCATGGACAGGGGGCTGTACTATGGCTACACCTTC. It is translated as CASSMDRGLYYGYTF.

The gene calls are TRBV15 and TRBJ2-1, with 8 positions matching TRBD2. The CDR3 runs to 15 residues. Trimming at V came to 1 base and at J to 7 bases, leaving 6 bases not matched to a gene. From germline, CDR1 is LNHNV and CDR2 YYDKDF (reference sequence). This chain's CDR3 is CATSRVAGGLNEQFF. DNA for the CDR3: TGTGCCACCAGCAGAGTTGCGGGGGGTCTGAATGAGCAGTTCTTC.

V usage is TRBV19 and J usage is TRBJ1-2; a possible D gene is TRBD1 (5 bases). Germline V gives CDR1 LNHDA, CDR2 SQIVND (reference sequence). The CDR3 is 14 amino acids. With 6 bases removed from V and 1 base from J, the gap between germline ends came to 12 bases. CDR3 region: CASSSLGGNYGYTF. The DNA for the CDR3 is TGTGCCAGTAGCTCCCTCGGGGGTAACTATGGCTACACCTTC.

The chain carries TRBV4-1 and TRBJ1-3; 8 bases line up with TRBD1. After removal of 3 bases from V and 14 bases from J, the junction contained 12 bases not matched to a gene. Germline V CDR1 and CDR2: MGHRA, YSYEKL. The CDR3 spans 14 residues. The CDR3 region has the DNA TGCGCCAGCAGCCAGCCGGGACAGGCCCCCGTCGTATATTTT. Translation: CASSQPGQAPVVYF.

V is TRBV30 and J is TRBJ2-4, with a weak D call TRBD2 (5 bases). The V end lost 3 bases, the J end lost 0 bases, and 6 bases lay between the germline ends. Germline CDR1 GTSNPN, CDR2 SVGIG (reference sequence). The CDR3 covers 13 residues. The DNA for the CDR3 is TGTGCCTGGAGCGGACTAGCCAAAAACATTCAGTACTTC. Amino acids: CAWSGLAKNIQYF.

This rearrangement joins TRBV7-2 to TRBJ1-5; D remains ambiguous. This CDR3 spans 12 amino acids. Germline assignment: CDR1 SGHTA and CDR2 FQGNSA. The germline V and J ends were trimmed by 1 base and 5 bases, with 3 bases remaining between them. The CDR3 loop reads CASSLDYQPQHF. The CDR3 nucleotides read TGTGCCAGCAGCTTAGACTATCAGCCCCAGCATTTT.

The chain carries TRBV9 and TRBJ2-2; 8 bases match TRBD2. The CDR3 covers 15 residues. With V trimmed by 0 bases and J by 7 bases, 5 bases remained unmatched. CDR1 is SGDLS, CDR2 YYNGEE, per germline. CDR3 bases: TGTGCCAGCAGCGTAGGTAGCGGGGATGTCGGGGAGCTGTTTTTT. Protein product: CASSVGSGDVGELFF.

The J gene is TRBJ1-4, the V gene TRBV19; 10 positions agree with TRBD1. V was pared by 6 bases and J by 8 bases, with 18 bases of the junction left unmatched. The CDR3 runs to 18 residues. Looked up from germline, CDR1 is LNHDA and CDR2 is SQIVND (reference sequence). Written as DNA, the CDR3 is TGTGCCAGTAGGAGGACAGGGGGGACCCTTGAATTTCACGAAAAACTGTTTTTT. It is translated as CASRRTGGTLEFHEKLFF.

A single count supports this clone. The J gene is TRBJ1-1, the V gene TRBV4-1; TRBD1 is a possible D gene (5 bases). V was shortened by 1 base and J by 5 bases, with 8 bases between the two germline ends. The germline gives CDR1 MGHRA, CDR2 YSYEKL. This CDR3 contains 13 residues. CDR3 DNA sequence: TGCGCCAGCAGCCAAGCCAGGGATACTGAAGCTTTCTTT. Protein: CASSQARDTEAFF.

The V call is TRBV19, the J call TRBJ1-2, with 7 nucleotides matching TRBD1. Trimming took 5 bases from V and 3 from J; bases not matched to a gene: 6. Germline assignment: CDR1 LNHDA and CDR2 SQIVND (reference sequence). The CDR3 totals 14 residues. CDR3 loop: CASSALQGYYGYTF. The CDR3 region has the DNA TGTGCCAGTAGTGCCCTACAGGGGTACTATGGCTACACCTTC.

The chain combines TRBV19 with TRBJ2-7, with 8 bases that match TRBD1. The germline CDR1 and CDR2 sequences are LNHDA and SQIVND (reference sequence). V lost 0 bases, J lost 2 bases, and 6 bases stayed unmatched. This CDR3 is built from 16 residues. The CDR3 DNA reads as TGTGCCAGTAGTATAGAGCAGGGGGCCTTAACCTACGAGCAGTACTTC. Translation: CASSIEQGALTYEQYF.

The chain has TRBV7-2 and TRBJ2-7, with a weak D call TRBD2 (7 bases). The V and J ends lost 5 bases and 2 bases respectively, with 16 bases between them. This CDR3 has 15 residues. Per the germline V gene, CDR1 is SGHTA and CDR2 is FQGNSA. The CDR3 DNA reads TGTGCCAGCAGCATAAGAAGGGGGGGCCCCTACGAGCAGTACTTC. Its protein is CASSIRRGGPYEQYF. Together with reference TRBV7-2 and TRBJ2-7, the CDR3 gives the full variable domain: GAGVSQSPSNKVTEKGKDVELRCDPISGHTALYWYRQSLGQGLEFLIYFQGNSAPDKSGLPSDRFSAERTGGSVSTLTIQRTQQEDSAVYLCASSIRRGGPYEQYFGPGTRLTVT.

The V call is TRBV6-5, the J call TRBJ1-1; perhaps TRBD1 as D (5 bases). CDR3 length equals 16 residues. Trimming left V 4 bases short and J 3 bases short, with 18 bases between. The V gene's germline CDR1 is MNHEY and CDR2 SVGAGI. The CDR3, as DNA: TGTGCCAGCAGTTTCCGACCCTGGGGGGGATACACTGAAGCTTTCTTT. This translates into CASSFRPWGGYTEAFF.

This clone is a singleton in its sample. This chain connects TRBV4-2 to TRBJ1-2; TRBD1 matches at 7 bases. Unmatched junction bases numbered 4, after V lost 0 bases and J lost 6 bases. From germline, CDR1 is LGHNA and CDR2 YNFKEQ. This CDR3 has 14 residues. CDR3 sequence reads: CASSQDRQGDGYTF. CDR3 coding DNA: TGTGCCAGCAGCCAAGATAGACAGGGTGATGGCTACACCTTC.

This clone appeared once. This chain links TRBV9 with TRBJ2-2; TRBD1 is a possible D gene (6 bases). The CDR3 is 15 residues long. V dropped 4 bases and J dropped 0 bases, with 10 bases sitting between them. CDR1 and CDR2 from the germline V gene are SGDLS and YYNGEE. CDR3 in amino acids: CASSPRTANTGELFF. CDR3 in DNA: TGTGCCAGCAGCCCCCGGACAGCGAACACCGGGGAGCTGTTTTTT.

This rearrangement joins TRBV5-1 to TRBJ1-1; the D gene is possibly TRBD1 (5 bases). Germline V gene data show CDR1 as SGHRS and CDR2 as YFSETQ. V dropped 4 bases and J dropped 5 bases, with 6 bases sitting between them. The CDR3 extends over 11 amino acids. CDR3 sequence reads: CASSRGTEAFF. As DNA, the CDR3 is TGCGCCAGCAGCAGGGGTACTGAAGCTTTCTTT.

The chain combines TRBV3-1 (or the pseudogene TRBV3-2) with TRBJ1-6; D is perhaps TRBD1 (5 bases). Germline CDR1 and CDR2: LGHDT and YNNKEL (reference sequence). The germline V and J ends were trimmed by 0 bases and 3 bases, with 6 bases remaining between them. CDR3 length: 15 residues. The CDR3 DNA is TGTGCCAGCAGCCAAGAGGGGCACTATAATTCACCCCTCCACTTT. Its protein product is CASSQEGHYNSPLHF.

The chain uses TRBV18 and TRBJ1-5, with no clear D. Germline lookup yields CDR1 KGHSH and CDR2 LQKENI. This CDR3 spans 16 amino acids. Trimming took off 3 bases at V and 1 base at J, with 13 bases between the two ends. The CDR3 nucleotides are TGTGCCAGCTCACCTAGGCAGGCAAGCAGCAATCAGCCCCAGCATTTT. It encodes CASSPRQASSNQPQHF.

This rearrangement joins TRBV7-3 to TRBJ2-7; the D is unclear. CDR3 length equals 15 residues. The V end lost 1 base, the J end lost 3 bases, and 13 bases lay between the germline ends. Germline V CDR1 and CDR2: SGHTA, FQGTGA. CDR3 region: CASSLIASKNYEQYF. CDR3 in DNA: TGTGCCAGCAGCTTAATAGCCAGTAAAAACTACGAGCAGTACTTC.

J is TRBJ1-1 and V is TRBV12-3 or TRBV12-4; D is perhaps TRBD1 (5 bases). V was cut by 6 bases and J by 5 bases, with 13 bases left in between. The CDR3 spans 13 residues. CDR3 coding DNA: TGTGCCAGCAGGGGGGAGGGGAAAACTGAAGCTTTCTTT. Amino acids: CASRGEGKTEAFF.

The chain combines TRBV30 with TRBJ1-2; 7 nucleotides agree with TRBD1. Germline V lookup: CDR1 GTSNPN, CDR2 SVGIG (reference sequence). V lost 1 base, J lost 3 bases, and 2 bases stayed unmatched. The CDR3 length is 13 residues. CDR3 region: CAWSEGTDYGYTF. In DNA, the CDR3 is TGTGCCTGGAGTGAAGGGACAGACTATGGCTACACCTTC.

This chain joins TRBV19 and TRBJ1-6, with a possible D match to TRBD1 (6 bases). Germline values: CDR1 LNHDA, CDR2 SQIVND (reference sequence). V dropped 4 bases and J dropped 7 bases, with 8 bases sitting between them. The CDR3 runs to 13 residues. This CDR3 is CASSTGENSPLHF. The DNA of the CDR3 is TGTGCCAGTAGTACAGGGGAGAATTCACCCCTCCACTTT.